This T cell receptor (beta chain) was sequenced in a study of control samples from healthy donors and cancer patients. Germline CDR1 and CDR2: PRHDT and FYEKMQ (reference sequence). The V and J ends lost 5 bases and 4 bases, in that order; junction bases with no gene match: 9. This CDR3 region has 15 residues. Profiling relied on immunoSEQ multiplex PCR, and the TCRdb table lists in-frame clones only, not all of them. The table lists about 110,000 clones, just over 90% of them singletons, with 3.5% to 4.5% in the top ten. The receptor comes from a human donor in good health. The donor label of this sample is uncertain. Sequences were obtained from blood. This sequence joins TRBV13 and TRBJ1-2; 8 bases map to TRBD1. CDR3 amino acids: CASSPTETGAYGYTF. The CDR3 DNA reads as TGTGCCAGCAGCCCGACCGAGACAGGGGCCTATGGCTACACCTTC.